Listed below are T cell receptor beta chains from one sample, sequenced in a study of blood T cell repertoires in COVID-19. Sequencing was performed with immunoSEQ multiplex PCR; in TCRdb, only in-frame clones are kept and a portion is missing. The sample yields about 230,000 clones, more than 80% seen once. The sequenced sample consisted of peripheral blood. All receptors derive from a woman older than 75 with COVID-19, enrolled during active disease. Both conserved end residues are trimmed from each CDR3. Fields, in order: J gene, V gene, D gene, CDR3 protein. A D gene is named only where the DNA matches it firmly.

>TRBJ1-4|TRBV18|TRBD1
ASSPGQGTNEKLF
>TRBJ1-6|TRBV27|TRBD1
ASSGGTGSLTLH
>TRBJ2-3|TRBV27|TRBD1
ASGRDRSTDTQY
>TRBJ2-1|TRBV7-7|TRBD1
ASSLGDRNNEQF
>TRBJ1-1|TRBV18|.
ASSLTAFNTEAF
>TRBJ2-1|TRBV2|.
ASSEWGGFNEQF
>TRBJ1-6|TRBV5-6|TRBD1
ASLTGGKSYNSPLH
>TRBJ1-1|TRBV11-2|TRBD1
ASSSEGQVTEAF
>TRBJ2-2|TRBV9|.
ASSVKTGNTGELF
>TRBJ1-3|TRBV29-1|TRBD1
SVVLGQGSGNTIY
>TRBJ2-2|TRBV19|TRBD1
ASQRLGGWAGELF
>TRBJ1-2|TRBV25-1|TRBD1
ASSESAGGNGYT
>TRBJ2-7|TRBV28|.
ASTNNRDEQY
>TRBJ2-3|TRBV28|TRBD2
ASSLRVLAGFADTQY
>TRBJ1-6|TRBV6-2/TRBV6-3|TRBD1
ASSYSGTDNSPLH
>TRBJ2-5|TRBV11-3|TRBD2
ASSLGGRARQETQY
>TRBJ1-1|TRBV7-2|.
ASSSDSRSTEAF
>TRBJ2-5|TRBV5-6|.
ASSLVEETQY
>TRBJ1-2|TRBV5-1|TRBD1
ASGEQGADGYT
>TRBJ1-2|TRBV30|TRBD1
AWSVLGGGEGYGYT
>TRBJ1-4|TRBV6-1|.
ASSEENRIYFAGEKLF
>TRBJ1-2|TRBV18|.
ASSPIRVGSYGYT
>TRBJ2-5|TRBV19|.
ASSRGGETQY
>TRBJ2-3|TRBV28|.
ASSRTGMGDTQY
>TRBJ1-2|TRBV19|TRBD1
ASSKGQNTYGYT
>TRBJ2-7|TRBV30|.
AWSGLAAYEQY
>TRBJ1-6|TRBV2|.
ASGRLGSPLH
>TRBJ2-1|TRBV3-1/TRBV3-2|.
ASSLIPSRGQF
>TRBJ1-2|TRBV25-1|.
ASSEYGDSQSYGYT
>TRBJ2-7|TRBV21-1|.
ASPQGRSSYEQY
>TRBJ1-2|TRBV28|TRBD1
ASSASGQGSSEGYT
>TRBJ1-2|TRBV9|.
ASSVLGYGYT